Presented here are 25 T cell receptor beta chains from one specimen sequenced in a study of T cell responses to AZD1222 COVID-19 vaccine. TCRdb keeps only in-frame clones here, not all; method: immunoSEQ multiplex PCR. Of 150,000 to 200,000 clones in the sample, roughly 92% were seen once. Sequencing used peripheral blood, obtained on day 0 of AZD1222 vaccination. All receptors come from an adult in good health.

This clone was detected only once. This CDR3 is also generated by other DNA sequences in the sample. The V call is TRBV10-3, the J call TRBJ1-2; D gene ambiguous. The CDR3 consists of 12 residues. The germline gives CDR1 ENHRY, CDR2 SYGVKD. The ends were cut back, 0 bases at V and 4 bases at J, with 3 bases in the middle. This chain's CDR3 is CAISESGYGYTF. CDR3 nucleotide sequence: TGTGCCATCAGTGAGTCGGGCTATGGCTACACCTTC.

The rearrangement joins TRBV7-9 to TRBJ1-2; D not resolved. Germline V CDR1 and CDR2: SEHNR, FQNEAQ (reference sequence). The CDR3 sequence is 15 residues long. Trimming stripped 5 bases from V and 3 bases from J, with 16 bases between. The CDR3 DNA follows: TGTGCCAGCAGCCCCGGAGCCGTCGAGTACTATGGCTACACCTTC. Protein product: CASSPGAVEYYGYTF.

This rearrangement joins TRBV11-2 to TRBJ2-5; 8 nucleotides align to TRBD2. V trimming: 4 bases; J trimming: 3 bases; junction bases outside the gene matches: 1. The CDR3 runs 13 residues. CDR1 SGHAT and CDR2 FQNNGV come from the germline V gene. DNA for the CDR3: TGTGCCAGCAGCTCGGGGGGGAAAGAGACCCAGTACTTC. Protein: CASSSGGKETQYF. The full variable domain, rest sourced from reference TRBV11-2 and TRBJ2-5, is EAGVAQSPRYKIIEKRQSVAFWCNPISGHATLYWYQQILGQGPKLLIQFQNNGVVDDSQLPKDRFSAERLKGVDSTLKIQPAKLEDSAVYLCASSSGGKETQYFGPGTRLLVL.

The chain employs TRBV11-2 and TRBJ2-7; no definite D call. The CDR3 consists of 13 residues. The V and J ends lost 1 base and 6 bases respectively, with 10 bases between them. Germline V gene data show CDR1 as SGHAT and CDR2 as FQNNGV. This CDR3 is CASSLGVGSEQYF. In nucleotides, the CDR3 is TGTGCCAGCAGCTTAGGCGTGGGGTCCGAGCAGTACTTC.

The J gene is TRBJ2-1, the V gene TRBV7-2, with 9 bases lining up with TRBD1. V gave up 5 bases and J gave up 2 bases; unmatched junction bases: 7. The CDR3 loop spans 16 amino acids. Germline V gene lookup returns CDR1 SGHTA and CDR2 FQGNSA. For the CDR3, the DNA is TGTGCCAGCAGCGCTATACAGGGGGCTACCTACAATGAGCAGTTCTTC. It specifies CASSAIQGATYNEQFF.

CDR3: CASSKPGDSSPETQYF. The CDR3 coding sequence is TGTGCCAGCAGCAAGCCGGGGGACAGTTCCCCAGAGACCCAGTACTTC. This rearrangement joins TRBV21-1 to TRBJ2-5; TRBD1 is the table's D call, not checked against the DNA. TRBV21-1 is given as a pseudogene. This CDR3 contains 16 residues.

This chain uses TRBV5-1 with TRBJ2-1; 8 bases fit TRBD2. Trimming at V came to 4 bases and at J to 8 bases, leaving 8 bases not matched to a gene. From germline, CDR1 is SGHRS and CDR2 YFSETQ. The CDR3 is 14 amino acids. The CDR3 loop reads CASSHGKLADEQFF. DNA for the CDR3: TGCGCCAGCAGCCACGGGAAACTAGCGGATGAGCAGTTCTTC. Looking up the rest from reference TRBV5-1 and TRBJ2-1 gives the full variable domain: KAGVTQTPRYLIKTRGQQVTLSCSPISGHRSVSWYQQTPGQGLQFLFEYFSETQRNKGNFPGRFSGRQFSNSRSEMNVSTLELGDSALYLCASSHGKLADEQFFGPGTRLTVL.

CDR3 amino acids: CAWSVWRGGTDTQYF. The CDR3 coding sequence is TGTGCCTGGAGTGTATGGCGGGGGGGCACAGATACGCAGTATTTT. The gene calls are TRBV30 and TRBJ2-3; 8 bases align to TRBD2. The CDR3 sequence is 15 residues long. With V trimmed by 0 bases and J by 1 base, 3 bases remained unmatched. Per germline, CDR1 GTSNPN and CDR2 SVGIG (reference sequence). Looking up the rest from reference TRBV30 and TRBJ2-3 gives the full variable domain: SQTIHQWPATLVQPVGSPLSLECTVEGTSNPNLYWYRQAAGRGLQLLFYSVGIGQISSEVPQNLSASRPQDRQFILSSKKLLLSDSGFYLCAWSVWRGGTDTQYFGPGTRLTVL.

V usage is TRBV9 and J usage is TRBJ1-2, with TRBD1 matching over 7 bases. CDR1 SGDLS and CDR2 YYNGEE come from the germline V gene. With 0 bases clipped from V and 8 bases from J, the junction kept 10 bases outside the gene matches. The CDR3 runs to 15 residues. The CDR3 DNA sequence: TGTGCCAGCAGCGTAGACCAGGGGGGATTATCGGGCTACACCTTC. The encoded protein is CASSVDQGGLSGYTF.

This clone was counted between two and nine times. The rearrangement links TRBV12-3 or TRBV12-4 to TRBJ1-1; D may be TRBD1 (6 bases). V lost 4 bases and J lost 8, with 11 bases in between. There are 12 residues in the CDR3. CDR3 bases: TGTGCCAGCAGTTCGAGTACAGGGGAAGCTTTCTTT. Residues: CASSSSTGEAFF.

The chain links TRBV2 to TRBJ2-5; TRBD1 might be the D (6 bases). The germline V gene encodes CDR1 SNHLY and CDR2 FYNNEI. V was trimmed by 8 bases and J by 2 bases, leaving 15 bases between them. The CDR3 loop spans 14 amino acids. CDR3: CASGPTGIQETQYF. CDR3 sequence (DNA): TGTGCCAGCGGACCTACAGGGATTCAAGAGACCCAGTACTTC.

In DNA form, the CDR3 reads TGTGCCAGCAGAAATCCGGGATATAAGACCGGGGAGCTGTTTTTT. Translating gives CASRNPGYKTGELFF. The chain links TRBV11-2 to TRBJ2-2; weak D call: TRBD2 (5 bases). CDR3 size: 15 residues. Trimming took off 6 bases at V and 5 bases at J, with 16 bases between the two ends. Germline CDR1 and CDR2: SGHAT and FQNNGV.

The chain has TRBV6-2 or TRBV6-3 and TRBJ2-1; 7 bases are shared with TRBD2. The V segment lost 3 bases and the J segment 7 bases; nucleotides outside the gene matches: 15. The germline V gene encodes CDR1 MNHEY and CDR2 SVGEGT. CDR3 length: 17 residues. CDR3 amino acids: CASSYSALTGGRNEQFF. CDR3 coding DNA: TGTGCCAGCAGTTATTCGGCCCTAACGGGAGGCAGGAATGAGCAGTTCTTC.

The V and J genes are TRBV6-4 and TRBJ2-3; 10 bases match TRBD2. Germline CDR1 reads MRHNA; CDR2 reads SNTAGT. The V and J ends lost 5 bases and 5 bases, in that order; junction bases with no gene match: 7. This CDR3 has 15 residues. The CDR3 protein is CASSPTSGSIDTQYF. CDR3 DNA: TGTGCCAGCAGTCCGACTAGCGGGTCAATAGATACGCAGTATTTT.

As DNA, the CDR3 is TGTGCCAGCAGTTTAACTTCTGGAGATACGCAGTATTTT. Protein product: CASSLTSGDTQYF. V is TRBV12-3 or TRBV12-4 and J is TRBJ2-3, with no clear D. Trimming shortened V by 2 bases and J by 5 bases, and 8 bases separated the two germline ends. This CDR3 region has 13 residues.

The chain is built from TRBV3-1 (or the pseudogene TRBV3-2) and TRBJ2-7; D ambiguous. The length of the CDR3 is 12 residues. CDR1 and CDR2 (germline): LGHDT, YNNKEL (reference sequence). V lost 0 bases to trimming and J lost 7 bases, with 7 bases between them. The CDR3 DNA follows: TGTGCCAGCAGCCAAGATCGCCGGGAGCAGTACTTC. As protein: CASSQDRREQYF.

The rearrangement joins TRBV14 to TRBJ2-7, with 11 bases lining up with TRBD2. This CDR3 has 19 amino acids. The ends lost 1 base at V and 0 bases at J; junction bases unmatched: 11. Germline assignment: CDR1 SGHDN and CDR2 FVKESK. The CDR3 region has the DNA TGTGCCAGCAGCCAAGGTCGCATAACTAGCGGGAGCCTCTCCTACGAGCAGTACTTC. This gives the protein CASSQGRITSGSLSYEQYF.

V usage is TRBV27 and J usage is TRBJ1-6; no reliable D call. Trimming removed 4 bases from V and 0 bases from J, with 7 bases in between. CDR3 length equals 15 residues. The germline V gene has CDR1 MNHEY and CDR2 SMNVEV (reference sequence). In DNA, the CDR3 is TGTGCCAGCAGTTCGCCGAGCTCCTATAATTCACCCCTCCACTTT. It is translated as CASSSPSSYNSPLHF.

The CDR3 reads CASSYGTGTRLSEQYF. The CDR3 DNA reads as TGTGCCAGCAGTTACGGGACAGGGACACGTTTAAGCGAGCAGTACTTC. The J gene is TRBJ2-7, the V gene TRBV6-5; TRBD1 matches at 9 bases. The V gene's germline CDR1 is MNHEY and CDR2 SVGAGI. This CDR3 is 16 amino acids long. The V segment lost 2 bases and the J segment 6 bases; nucleotides outside the gene matches: 11.

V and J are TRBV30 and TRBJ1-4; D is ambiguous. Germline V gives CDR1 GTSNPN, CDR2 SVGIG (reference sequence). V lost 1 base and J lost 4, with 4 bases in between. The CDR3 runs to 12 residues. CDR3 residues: CAWSGGNEKLFF. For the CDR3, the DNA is TGTGCCTGGAGTGGGGGTAATGAAAAACTGTTTTTT.

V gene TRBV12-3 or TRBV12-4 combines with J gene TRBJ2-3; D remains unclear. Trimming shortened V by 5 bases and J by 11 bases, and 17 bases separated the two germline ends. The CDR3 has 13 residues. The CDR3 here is CASSPSERLMQYF. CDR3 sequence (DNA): TGTGCCAGCAGTCCCTCGGAGCGTTTAATGCAGTATTTT.

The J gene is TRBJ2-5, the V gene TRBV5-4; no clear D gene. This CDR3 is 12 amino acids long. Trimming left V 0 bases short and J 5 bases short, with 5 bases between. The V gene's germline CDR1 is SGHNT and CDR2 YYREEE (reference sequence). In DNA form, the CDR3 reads TGTGCCAGCAGCTTGGAAGGGGAGACCCAGTACTTC. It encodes CASSLEGETQYF.

DNA for the CDR3: TGCGCCAGCGGGGGTGAAGGCACAGATACGCAGTATTTT. This codes for CASGGEGTDTQYF. This rearrangement joins TRBV10-2 to TRBJ2-3; D assignment may be TRBD1 or TRBD2 (5 bases each). The CDR3 is made up of 13 amino acids. CDR1 is WSHSY, CDR2 SAAADI, per germline. V lost 8 bases, J lost 1 base, and 10 bases lay in between.

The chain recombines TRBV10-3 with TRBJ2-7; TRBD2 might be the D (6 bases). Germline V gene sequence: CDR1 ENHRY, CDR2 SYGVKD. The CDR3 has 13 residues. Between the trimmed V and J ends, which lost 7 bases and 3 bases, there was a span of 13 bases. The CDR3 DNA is TGTGCCATCAAGGTGGGACTTGACTACGAGCAGTACTTC. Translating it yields CAIKVGLDYEQYF.

The CDR3 DNA follows: TGCGCCAGCAGCTTGTATCCAGCGGGGGGACAAGAGACCCAGTACTTC. Translation: CASSLYPAGGQETQYF. V and J are TRBV5-1 and TRBJ2-5; 9 bases map to TRBD2. The V gene's germline CDR1 is SGHRS and CDR2 YFSETQ. This CDR3 contains 16 residues. V trimming: 1 base; J trimming: 2 bases; junction bases outside the gene matches: 6.